The clone carrying this T cell receptor beta chain was seen repeatedly, ten times or more. Its cognate antigen is unknown. Diagnoses used clinical symptoms, serum thyroxine and TRAb, thyroid ultrasound and orbital computed tomography. Amplified regions were TCR beta CDR3 sequences from RNA transcripts. The TCR CDR3 was amplified in a first-round RT-PCR using the HTBI primer set. A single record per CDR3 protein comes from TCRdb applying MiXCR to the multiplex PCR reads. The sample yields about 500,000 distinct CDR3 sequences, about 46% seen once. This entry comes from a study of T cells in Graves' hyperthyroidism and ophthalmopathy. The CDR3 runs to 11 residues. From germline, CDR1 is SNHLY and CDR2 FYNNEI. V lost 11 bases to trimming and J lost 0 bases, with 8 bases between them. Points from the study as a whole: By a 13 V-J model, ophthalmopathy was set apart from stable hyperthyroidism.

This TCR was recovered from an adult woman with Graves' disease, either hyperthyroidism or ophthalmopathy (not recorded which). The source material was peripheral blood or thyroid tissue (not recorded which). The chain has TRBV2 and TRBJ2-7, with a weak D call TRBD1 (6 bases). The CDR3 nucleotides read TGTGCCTCAGGGGCCTCCTACGAGCAGTACTTC. Its translation is CASGASYEQYF.